This T cell receptor beta chain was recorded in a study of T-cell reconstitution after alpha-beta-depleted transplantation in children. Findings and caveats of the study: T-cell counts and diversity at one year post-transplant came mainly from newly produced T cells.

A TCRbeta library incorporating unique molecular identifiers was prepared. One entry per CDR3 protein, called by TCRdb with MiXCR from the PCR reads. The data hold fewer than 550,000 distinct CDR3 sequences, with roughly an eighth observed a single time. Remarks on this clonotype: Its antigen is undetermined.

Trimming pared 5 bases from V and 10 bases from J, leaving 20 bases between. The germline V gene encodes CDR1 SGHTA and CDR2 FQGNSA. The CDR3 contains 14 residues. The chain links TRBV7-2 to TRBJ1-1; possibly TRBD1 for D (5 bases). The TCR was taken from a female patient aged 2-9 years who had a stem cell transplant for aplastic anemia, so the T cells may come from the graft donor. Sequencing used PBMCs, mostly from graft donor cells, obtained 180 days after TCRalphabeta/CD19-depleted stem cell transplant. CDR3 coding DNA: TGTGCCAGCAGCGGATTACGGGGCTTATGGGTAGCTTTCTTT. Its protein is CASSGLRGLWVAFF.